This entry lists 17 T cell receptor beta chains sequenced from one sample in a study. MiXCR, run by TCRdb on the RT-PCR reads, gives a single entry per CDR3 protein. Counted here are about 680,000 distinct CDR3 sequences, over 12% occurring once; the ten biggest clones make up roughly 3.9%. Input material: memory CD4+ T cells from blood. The receptors were sampled from a female donor in good health, serving as a healthy control.

This clonotype has ten or more counts. This chain links TRBV12-3 or TRBV12-4 with TRBJ2-5; the D call may be TRBD1 or TRBD2 (5 bases each). There are 13 residues in the CDR3. Deletions cut 8 bases from V and 4 bases from J, with 14 bases between. This CDR3 is CASERGRGETQYF. In DNA, the CDR3 is TGTGCCAGCGAAAGGGGTCGGGGAGAGACCCAGTACTTC.

This clonotype has more than one count but fewer than ten. The rearrangement joins TRBV20-1 to TRBJ2-7; D assignment may be TRBD1 or TRBD2 (6 bases each). Trimming took off 6 bases at V and 1 base at J, with 16 bases between the two ends. Germline V gives CDR1 DFQATT, CDR2 SNEGSKA (reference sequence). This CDR3 region has 14 residues. Here the CDR3 reads CSALSGAGSYEQYF. The CDR3 nucleotides are TGCAGTGCCCTCTCGGGGGCCGGATCCTACGAGCAGTACTTC.

This clonotype was seen ten or more times. The chain couples TRBV12-3 or TRBV12-4 to TRBJ2-3; 7 bases map to TRBD2. The CDR3 spans 21 residues. Trimming removed 3 bases from V and 0 bases from J; junction bases left unmatched: 21. CDR3 region: CASSFRASGVFLPQSTDTQYF. In nucleotides, the CDR3 is TGTGCCAGCAGTTTCCGGGCTAGCGGAGTGTTCCTTCCGCAAAGCACAGATACGCAGTATTTT.

The chain uses TRBV9 and TRBJ2-3; 12 bases align to TRBD2. This CDR3 spans 16 amino acids. V dropped 3 bases and J dropped 6; count of bases not matched to a gene: 8. Germline CDR1 is SGDLS and CDR2 is YYNGEE. In nucleotides, the CDR3 is TGTGCCAGCAGCGCGAGGGGGACTAGCGGGTTGGATACGCAGTATTTT. Its translation is CASSARGTSGLDTQYF.

This clonotype occurred many times. The chain is built from TRBV7-2 and TRBJ2-1; no clear D gene. Germline CDR1 and CDR2: SGHTA and FQGNSA. V lost 1 base and J lost 4, with 5 bases in between. CDR3 length: 13 amino acids. The CDR3 here is CASSLGPYNEQFF. DNA for the CDR3: TGTGCCAGCAGCTTAGGTCCGTACAATGAGCAGTTCTTC.

The chain has TRBV20-1 and TRBJ1-1; 10 nucleotides line up with TRBD1. The germline V gene has CDR1 DFQATT and CDR2 SNEGSKA (reference sequence). The V gene end was trimmed by 0 bases and the J gene end by 1 base; junction bases not matched to a gene: 2. There are 15 residues in the CDR3. CDR3 residues: CSARETGGWNTEAFF. CDR3 coding DNA: TGCAGTGCTAGAGAGACAGGGGGCTGGAACACTGAAGCTTTCTTT.

This clonotype was counted only a few times. This sequence joins TRBV30 and TRBJ2-2, with D perhaps TRBD2 (6 bases). Per germline, CDR1 GTSNPN and CDR2 SVGIG (reference sequence). This CDR3 spans 14 amino acids. V lost 0 bases to trimming and J lost 5 bases, with 10 bases between them. The CDR3: CAWSVVRDTGELFF. The CDR3 DNA is TGTGCCTGGAGTGTTGTGCGGGATACCGGGGAGCTGTTTTTT.

There are many counts of this clonotype. The J gene is TRBJ2-1, the V gene TRBV12-3 or TRBV12-4, with TRBD2 identical over 10 bases. CDR3 size: 14 residues. The ends lost 6 bases at V and 11 bases at J; junction bases unmatched: 10. In nucleotides, the CDR3 is TGTGCCAGCAGGCGCGGGACTAGCGTACCTCAGCAGTTCTTC. It specifies CASRRGTSVPQQFF.

This chain joins TRBV6-2 or TRBV6-3 and TRBJ2-7, with D possibly being TRBD1 or TRBD2 (5 bases each). V was cut by 2 bases and J by 5 bases, with 19 bases left in between. The CDR3 has 16 residues. Germline CDR1 is MNHEY and CDR2 is SVGEGT. CDR3 amino acids: CASSYTLGRDVDEQYF. The CDR3, as DNA: TGTGCCAGCAGTTACACTTTGGGACGGGACGTGGACGAGCAGTACTTC.

In its sample, this clonotype was seen a few times. The rearrangement joins TRBV5-1 to TRBJ2-1; D gene ambiguous. The CDR3 has 14 residues. Germline V gene data show CDR1 as SGHRS and CDR2 as YFSETQ. The ends were cut back, 0 bases at V and 5 bases at J, with 9 bases in the middle. The CDR3 coding sequence is TGCGCCAGCAGCTTGGGTGCCGCGCACAATGAGCAGTTCTTC. Translated: CASSLGAAHNEQFF.

The table lists this clonotype with many counts. The chain has TRBV10-3 and TRBJ2-2; 10 positions agree with TRBD2. The CDR3 has 15 residues. In germline, CDR1 is ENHRY, CDR2 SYGVKD. J was trimmed by 4 bases and V by 10 bases; bases with no gene match: 9. This chain's CDR3 is CATGELAGVTGELFF. The CDR3 DNA is TGTGCCACGGGGGAGCTAGCGGGAGTCACCGGGGAGCTGTTTTTT.

The chain couples TRBV9 to TRBJ2-5, with 13 bases lining up with TRBD2. Germline V gene data show CDR1 as SGDLS and CDR2 as YYNGEE. V shed 0 bases and J 4 bases; nucleotides not matched to a gene: 12. The CDR3 has 19 residues. The CDR3 region is CASSVAPGLAGDRSETQYF. Written as DNA, the CDR3 is TGTGCCAGCAGCGTAGCCCCTGGACTAGCGGGAGATCGGTCAGAGACCCAGTACTTC.

The chain joins TRBV28 to TRBJ1-5; possibly TRBD1 for D (5 bases). The germline V and J ends were trimmed by 4 bases and 1 base, with 23 bases remaining between them. The CDR3 is 19 residues long. The germline CDR1 and CDR2 sequences are MDHEN and SYDVKM. The CDR3 DNA follows: TGTGCCAGCAGTTCAATTTCGACAGAGACTAAACTAAGCAATCAGCCCCAGCATTTT. Its translation: CASSSISTETKLSNQPQHF.

The CDR3, as DNA: TGTGCCAGCAGTTCACCCCAGGGTGGTGAGCAGTTCTTC. It yields the protein CASSSPQGGEQFF. The chain employs TRBV28 and TRBJ2-1; perhaps TRBD1 as D (5 bases). The germline CDR1 and CDR2 sequences are MDHEN and SYDVKM. The V end was cut by 4 bases, the J end by 9 bases, with 13 bases between. The length of the CDR3 is 13 residues.

The table lists this clonotype with many counts. The chain's CDR3 is CAISDRVAVSYEQYF. CDR3 bases: TGTGCCATCAGCGACAGGGTGGCGGTCTCCTACGAGCAGTACTTC. V usage is TRBV10-3 and J usage is TRBJ2-7; 7 bases line up with TRBD1. Trimming cost V 6 bases and J 0 bases; bases outside gene matches: 8. The CDR3 runs to 15 residues. From germline, CDR1 is ENHRY and CDR2 SYGVKD.

Concerning this clonotype: The junction departs from the called germline gene at one end, perhaps through a read error. The chain couples TRBV5-4 to TRBJ1-1; maybe TRBD1 (5 bases). CDR3 size: 15 residues. The germline CDR1 and CDR2 sequences are SGHNT and YYREEE (reference sequence). CDR3 protein: CASRAGRSPNAEAFF. CDR3 nucleotide sequence: TGTGCCAGCAGGGCGGGACGGAGCCCGAACGCTGAAGCTTTCTTT.

The chain joins TRBV7-6 to TRBJ1-1; possible D gene TRBD1, 6 bases. Germline V gives CDR1 SGHVS, CDR2 FNYEAQ. Trimming removed 5 bases from V and 3 bases from J, with 13 bases in between. CDR3 length: 14 amino acids. CDR3 nucleotide sequence: TGTGCCAGCAGCCCCCAGGGGTCGGACACTGAAGCTTTCTTT. As protein: CASSPQGSDTEAFF. Filled out from reference TRBV7-6 and TRBJ1-1, the complete variable domain reads GAGVSQSPRYKVTKRGQDVALRCDPISGHVSLYWYRQALGQGPEFLTYFNYEAQQDKSGLPNDRFSAERPEGSISTLTIQRTEQRDSAMYRCASSPQGSDTEAFFGQGTRLTVV.